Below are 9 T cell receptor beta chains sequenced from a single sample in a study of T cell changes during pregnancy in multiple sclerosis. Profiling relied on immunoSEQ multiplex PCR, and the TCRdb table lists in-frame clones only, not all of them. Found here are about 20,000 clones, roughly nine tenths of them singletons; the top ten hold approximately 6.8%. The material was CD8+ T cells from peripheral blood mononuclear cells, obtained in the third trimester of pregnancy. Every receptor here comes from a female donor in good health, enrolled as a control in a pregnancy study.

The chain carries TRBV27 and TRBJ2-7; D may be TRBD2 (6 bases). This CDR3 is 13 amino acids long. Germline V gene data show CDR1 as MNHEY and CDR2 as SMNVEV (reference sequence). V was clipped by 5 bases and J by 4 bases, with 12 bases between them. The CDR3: CASSPISGYEQYF. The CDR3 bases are TGTGCCAGCAGTCCCATTAGCGGATACGAGCAGTACTTC.

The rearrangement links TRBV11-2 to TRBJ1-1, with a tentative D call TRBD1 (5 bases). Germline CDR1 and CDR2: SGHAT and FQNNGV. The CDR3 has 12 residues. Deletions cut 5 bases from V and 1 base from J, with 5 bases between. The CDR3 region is CASSRGNTEAFF. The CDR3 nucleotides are TGTGCCAGCAGCAGGGGGAACACTGAAGCTTTCTTT.

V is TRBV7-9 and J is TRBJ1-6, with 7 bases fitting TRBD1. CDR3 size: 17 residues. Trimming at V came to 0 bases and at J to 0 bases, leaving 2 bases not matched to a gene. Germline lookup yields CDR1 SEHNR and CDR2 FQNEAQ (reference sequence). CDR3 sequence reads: CASSLAGGGSYNSPLHF. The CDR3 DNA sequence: TGTGCCAGCAGCTTAGCAGGGGGCGGCTCCTATAATTCACCCCTCCACTTT.

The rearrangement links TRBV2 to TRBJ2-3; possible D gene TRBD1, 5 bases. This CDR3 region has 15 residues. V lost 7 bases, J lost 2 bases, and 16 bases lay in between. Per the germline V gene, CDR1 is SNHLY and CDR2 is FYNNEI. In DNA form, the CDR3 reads TGTGCCAGCACGGGTGCAGGGATTTTCACAGATACGCAGTATTTT. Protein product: CASTGAGIFTDTQYF. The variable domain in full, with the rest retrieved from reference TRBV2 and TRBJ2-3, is EPEVTQTPSHQVTQMGQEVILRCVPISNHLYFYWYRQILGQKVEFLVSFYNNEISEKSEIFDDQFSVERPDGSNFTLKIRSTKLEDSAMYFCASTGAGIFTDTQYFGPGTRLTVL.

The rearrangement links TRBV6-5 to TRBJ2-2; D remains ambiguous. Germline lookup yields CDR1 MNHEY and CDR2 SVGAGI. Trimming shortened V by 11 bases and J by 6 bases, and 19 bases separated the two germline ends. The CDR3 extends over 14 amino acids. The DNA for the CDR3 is TGTGCCTCCCAAGAGGCCGGTACTGCCGGGGAGCTGTTTTTT. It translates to CASQEAGTAGELFF.

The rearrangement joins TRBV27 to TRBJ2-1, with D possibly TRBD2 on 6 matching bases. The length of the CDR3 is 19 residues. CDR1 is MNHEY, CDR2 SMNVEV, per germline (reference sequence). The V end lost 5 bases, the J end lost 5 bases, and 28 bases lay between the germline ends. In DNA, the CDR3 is TGTGCCAGCAGTAACCCACCGCGGGGAGGACCATCGACAAACAATGAGCAGTTCTTC. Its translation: CASSNPPRGGPSTNNEQFF.

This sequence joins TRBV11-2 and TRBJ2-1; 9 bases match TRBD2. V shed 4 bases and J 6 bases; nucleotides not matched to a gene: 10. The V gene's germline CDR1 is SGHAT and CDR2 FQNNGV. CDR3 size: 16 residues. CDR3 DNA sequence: TGTGCCAGCAGCTCAAATTGGGGGACTAGCACCAATGAGCAGTTCTTC. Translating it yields CASSSNWGTSTNEQFF.

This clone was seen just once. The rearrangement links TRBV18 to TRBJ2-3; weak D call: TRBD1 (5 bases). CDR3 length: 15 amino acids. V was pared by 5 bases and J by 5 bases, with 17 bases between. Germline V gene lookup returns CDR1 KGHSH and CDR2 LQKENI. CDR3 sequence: CASSSQGYGLDTQYF. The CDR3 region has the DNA TGTGCCAGCTCAAGTCAGGGATACGGTTTAGATACGCAGTATTTT.

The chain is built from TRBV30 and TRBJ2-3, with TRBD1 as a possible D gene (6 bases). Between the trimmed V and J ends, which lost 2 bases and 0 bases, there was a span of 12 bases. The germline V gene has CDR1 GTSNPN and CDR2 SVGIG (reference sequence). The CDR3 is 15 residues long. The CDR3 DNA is TGTGCCTGGAGTTCGACAGGACTTAGCACAGATACGCAGTATTTT. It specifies CAWSSTGLSTDTQYF.